This T cell receptor (beta chain) was retrieved from a study of blood T cell repertoires in COVID-19. The CDR3 is 14 residues long. CDR1 is SGHVS and CDR2 is FQNEAQ in the germline V gene. V lost 5 bases and J lost 4; bases outside the gene matches: 6. The protocol was immunoSEQ multiplex PCR, while the TCRdb copy is restricted to in-frame clones and leaves out a portion. This sample has 160,000 or so clones, with approximately 84% found just once. The sequence derives from a woman aged 50 to 60 with COVID-19, enrolled during active disease. The J gene is TRBJ2-7, the V gene TRBV7-8; 9 nucleotides align to TRBD1. Sequenced material: peripheral blood. The CDR3 here is CASSTEGQGYEQYF. CDR3 in DNA: TGTGCCAGCAGCACCGAGGGACAGGGTTACGAGCAGTACTTC.